What follows describes a single T cell receptor (beta chain). Its antigen remains unidentified. The sample belongs to a study of CXCR3-negative and CXCR3-positive naive CD8 T cells. General observations from the study: The TRB CDR3s that CXCR3-positive naive cells carried were more hydrophobic than those of CXCR3-negative naive cells.

UMI-labeled 5' RACE TRB cDNA libraries were prepared from the cells. After re-calling the 5' RACE reads, TCRdb lists one entry per CDR3 protein, DNA absent. The table lists some 130,000 distinct CDR3 sequences. This CDR3 has 14 residues. Germline V lookup: CDR1 MNHEY, CDR2 SMNVEV (reference sequence). The specimen sequenced was naive CXCR3+ CD8+ T cells from blood. This sample's subset: CD45RO-CCR7+CD27+CD95- naive CD8+ T cells expressing CXCR3 (TNR3+). The V and J genes are TRBV27 and TRBJ2-2. The receptor's source is a human donor in good health. Some clones in this sample may be carry-over from other donors' samples. CDR3 sequence reads: CASRVTLNTGELFF.